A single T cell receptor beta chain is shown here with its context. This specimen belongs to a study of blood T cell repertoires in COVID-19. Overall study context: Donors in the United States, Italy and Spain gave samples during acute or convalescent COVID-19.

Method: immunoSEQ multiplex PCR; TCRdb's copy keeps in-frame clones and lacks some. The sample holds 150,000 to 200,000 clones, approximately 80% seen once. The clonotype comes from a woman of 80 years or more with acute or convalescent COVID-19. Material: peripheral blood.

CDR3 coding DNA: TGTGCCACCAACCGGGTTTCTACAGATACGCAGTATTTT. Residues: CATNRVSTDTQYF. The V gene is TRBV2, the J gene TRBJ2-3, with unresolved D. CDR3 length: 13 residues. Germline V gene data show CDR1 as SNHLY and CDR2 as FYNNEI. V lost 10 bases, J lost 3 bases, and 14 bases lay in between.